This T cell receptor beta chain was sequenced during a study of cytomegalovirus exposure and HLA in healthy donors. Concerning this clone: The antigen is not known.

With 60 Vbeta and 13 Jbeta primers, the PCR was carried out. Repertoires were generated with immunoSEQ multiplex PCR, while TCRdb's copy carries only in-frame clones and drops some. Its clone listing holds tens of thousands of clones. General study points: The authors confirmed in vitro that a few CMV-associated chains were specific for CMV antigens. In the analysis, some V segments, TRBV6-2 and TRBV6-3 included, were excluded as indistinguishable. When a later analysis compared HLA-associated TCR beta chains with equally common others, the HLA-associated chains turned out to be more clonally expanded and to have lower generation probabilities.

Germline-derived CDR1 and CDR2 are MNHEY and SVGAGI. The CDR3 is 16 amino acids. Trimming took 4 bases from V and 1 from J, leaving 14 bases between them. The V and J genes are TRBV6-5 and TRBJ2-1; D might be TRBD1 (6 bases). The sequence was obtained from a man aged 35 to 55 in good health and CMV-seronegative. The sequencing input was PBMCs. For the CDR3, the DNA is TGTGCCAGCAGTTTACAGGGCATAGGGTCCTACAATGAGCAGTTCTTC. Amino acids: CASSLQGIGSYNEQFF.